These 27 T cell receptor beta chains were sequenced from one sample in a study of shared clonotypes between healthy human individuals (TCRdb year 2020). To prepare the library, the immunoSEQ multiplex PCR assay was applied. Entries here come from immuneACCESS through TCRdb and include only in-frame sequences with V and J called. Some clones fail to appear in such tables; in the studies checked, an unresolved V gene covers under half of the shortfall, and the cause of the remainder is unknown. The sample includes about 2.4 million clones, with 93% observed a single time. Of the sample, approximately 0.37% is held by the ten largest clones. What was sequenced was naive CD4+ T cells from PBMCs. Reading the label with the study, this specimen's cell subset or site is: CD45RA+ positively selected. These receptors all stem from a man between 18 and 35 years old in good health. Some clones in this sample may be carry-over from other donors' samples.

This clone came up a few times. The chain couples TRBV14 to TRBJ1-1, with D uncertain. Trimming cost V 6 bases and J 4 bases, with 12 bases left between them. This CDR3 contains 13 residues. Looked up from germline, CDR1 is SGHDN and CDR2 is FVKESK. CDR3 in DNA: TGTGCCAGCAGTACTCTGTTGGGCACTGAAGCTTTCTTT. This sequence encodes CASSTLLGTEAFF.

The rearrangement links TRBV5-4 to TRBJ1-4, with 8 positions matching TRBD1. Looked up from germline, CDR1 is SGHNT and CDR2 is YYREEE (reference sequence). J gave up 6 bases and V 3 bases, and 7 bases lay outside the gene matches. This CDR3 is built from 15 residues. The CDR3 DNA sequence: TGTGCCAGCAGCTCACAGGGGGTCTTAGATGAAAAACTGTTTTTT. This translates into CASSSQGVLDEKLFF.

This chain joins TRBV27 and TRBJ2-7, with TRBD1 matching 10 bases. J lost 2 bases, V lost 3 bases, and 13 bases had no gene match. This CDR3 has 18 amino acids. CDR1 and CDR2 from the germline V gene are MNHEY and SMNVEV (reference sequence). The CDR3 DNA follows: TGTGCCAGCAGTTTGAGGGTATCCGCCGGGACAGGGGCCTACGAGCAGTACTTC. It translates to CASSLRVSAGTGAYEQYF.

V and J are TRBV5-4 and TRBJ1-6; 7 nucleotides agree with TRBD1. Germline V CDR1 and CDR2: SGHNT, YYREEE (reference sequence). With 5 bases clipped from V and 1 base from J, the junction kept 3 bases outside the gene matches. This CDR3 region has 15 residues. DNA for the CDR3: TGTGCCAGCAGGGGGGACAGTTCCTATAATTCACCCCTCCACTTT. This encodes CASRGDSSYNSPLHF.

V and J are TRBV29-1 and TRBJ2-1; weak D call: TRBD1 (6 bases). The length of the CDR3 is 15 residues. Germline CDR1 is SQVTM and CDR2 is ANQGSEA. V dropped 6 bases and J dropped 0 bases, with 15 bases sitting between them. The CDR3 here is CSVDTDSSSYNEQFF. For the CDR3, the DNA is TGCAGCGTCGATACGGACAGTAGCTCCTACAATGAGCAGTTCTTC.

This chain links TRBV4-2 with TRBJ1-4; D gene ambiguous. The V end was cut by 1 base, the J end by 7 bases, with 10 bases between. The V gene's germline CDR1 is LGHNA and CDR2 YNFKEQ. The CDR3 runs to 14 residues. In DNA, the CDR3 is TGTGCCAGCAGCCAAGCCCGAGGAGGTGAAAAACTGTTTTTT. Its translation is CASSQARGGEKLFF.

This clone was observed a handful of times. The J gene is TRBJ1-3, the V gene TRBV30; 9 nucleotides align to TRBD1. The germline gives CDR1 GTSNPN, CDR2 SVGIG (reference sequence). V dropped 5 bases and J dropped 1; count of bases not matched to a gene: 9. The CDR3 sequence is 16 residues long. CDR3 amino acids: CAWALAGTGSGNTIYF. The CDR3 region has the DNA TGTGCCTGGGCCCTGGCTGGGACAGGGTCTGGAAACACCATATATTTT.

The gene calls are TRBV29-1 and TRBJ1-5, with a weak D call TRBD1 (5 bases). Germline V gene lookup returns CDR1 SQVTM and CDR2 ANQGSEA. The CDR3 loop spans 15 amino acids. V lost 0 bases and J lost 3, with 12 bases in between. The CDR3 is CSVEESGGVNQPQHF. DNA for the CDR3: TGCAGCGTTGAAGAAAGCGGAGGGGTCAATCAGCCCCAGCATTTT.

The chain carries TRBV6-5 and TRBJ2-6; D gene unclear. Germline V gives CDR1 MNHEY, CDR2 SVGAGI. This CDR3 spans 12 amino acids. Deletions cut 9 bases from V and 0 bases from J, with 3 bases between. The CDR3 reads CASHSGANVLTF. The CDR3, as DNA: TGTGCCAGTCACTCTGGGGCCAACGTCCTGACTTTC.

The chain employs TRBV5-4 and TRBJ2-7; 7 nucleotides align to TRBD1. Germline-derived CDR1 and CDR2 are SGHNT and YYREEE (reference sequence). The V segment lost 5 bases and the J segment 1 base; nucleotides outside the gene matches: 6. This CDR3 region has 14 residues. DNA for the CDR3: TGTGCCAGCAGAAAGGGACAGCAATCCTACGAGCAGTACTTC. Protein product: CASRKGQQSYEQYF.

The V and J genes are TRBV5-1 and TRBJ2-7; D is ambiguous. V lost 7 bases to trimming and J lost 3 bases, with 14 bases between them. Germline V gene lookup returns CDR1 SGHRS and CDR2 YFSETQ. The CDR3 contains 13 residues. The CDR3, as DNA: TGCGCCAGCGGACGGACGGATGACTACGAGCAGTACTTC. Translated, it gives CASGRTDDYEQYF.

The V and J genes are TRBV5-4 and TRBJ2-1; 7 positions match TRBD2. The CDR3 has 14 residues. Germline V gives CDR1 SGHNT, CDR2 YYREEE (reference sequence). V gave up 1 base and J gave up 9 bases; unmatched junction bases: 7. The CDR3 spells CASSLIRGRSEQFF. In DNA, the CDR3 is TGTGCCAGCAGCTTGATCCGCGGGAGAAGTGAGCAGTTCTTC.

This clone occurred once. CDR3 residues: CASSTMRENLYNEQFF. DNA of the CDR3: TGCGCCAGCAGCACAATGCGGGAGAACCTGTACAATGAGCAGTTCTTC. The J gene is TRBJ2-1, the V gene TRBV5-1; TRBD2 agrees at 7 bases. V was pared by 4 bases and J by 4 bases, with 11 bases of the junction left unmatched. The CDR3 sequence is 16 residues long. The germline gives CDR1 SGHRS, CDR2 YFSETQ.

This sequence joins TRBV28 and TRBJ1-5; TRBD1 aligns across 7 bases. Germline-derived CDR1 and CDR2 are MDHEN and SYDVKM. The CDR3 contains 15 residues. The V and J ends lost 4 bases and 5 bases, in that order; junction bases with no gene match: 8. Here the CDR3 reads CASSSYRDSHQPQHF. The DNA for the CDR3 is TGTGCCAGCAGTTCCTACCGGGACAGTCATCAGCCCCAGCATTTT.

The chain combines TRBV18 with TRBJ2-5; TRBD2 agrees at 8 bases. The J call may be in error: the DNA end matches TRBJ2-7 better. This CDR3 contains 16 residues. Germline V gene data show CDR1 as KGHSH and CDR2 as LQKENI. The CDR3 nucleotides are TGTGCCAGCTCACTAACCCCAAGCGGGAGCTCCTACGAGCAGTACTTC. It yields the protein CASSLTPSGSSYEQYF.

The chain recombines TRBV29-1 with TRBJ1-1; TRBD1 might be the D (5 bases). Germline V gene data show CDR1 as SQVTM and CDR2 as ANQGSEA. Trimming removed 7 bases from V and 0 bases from J, with 12 bases in between. The CDR3 is 13 residues long. The CDR3 region has the DNA TGCAGCGGCCGACAGCTAATGAACACTGAAGCTTTCTTT. Translation: CSGRQLMNTEAFF.

V and J are TRBV7-3 and TRBJ2-3, with TRBD1 matching over 7 bases. The germline CDR1 and CDR2 sequences are SGHTA and FQGTGA. CDR3 length equals 18 residues. V was clipped by 5 bases and J by 8 bases; unmatched bases: 22. CDR3 residues: CASSPALGTARSSGTQYF. The CDR3 DNA is TGTGCCAGCAGCCCAGCCCTCGGGACAGCTCGCAGCTCTGGTACGCAGTATTTT. The whole variable domain, remainder taken from reference TRBV7-3 and TRBJ2-3, is GAGVSQTPSNKVTEKGKYVELRCDPISGHTALYWYRQSLGQGPEFLIYFQGTGAADDSGLPNDRFFAVRPEGSVSTLKIQRTERGDSAVYLCASSPALGTARSSGTQYFGPGTRLTVL.

Concerning this clone: The junction differs from germline at one of its ends, possibly a read error. The chain employs TRBV6-5 and TRBJ1-2, with no clear D. The CDR3 is made up of 10 amino acids. Germline CDR1 reads MNHEY; CDR2 reads SVGAGI. CDR3 nucleotide sequence: TGTGCCAGCAGAGCATATGGTTACACCTTC. This translates into CASRAYGYTF.

On this clone itself: This same CDR3 is encoded by further DNA sequences in the sample. The rearrangement links TRBV5-4 to TRBJ2-1; 13 bases line up with TRBD2. CDR1 and CDR2 (germline): SGHNT, YYREEE (reference sequence). The CDR3 contains 15 residues. The V segment lost 5 bases and the J segment 3 bases; nucleotides outside the gene matches: 2. The CDR3 sequence: CASRRTSGSYNEQFF. Written as DNA, the CDR3 is TGTGCCAGCAGGCGGACTAGCGGGAGCTACAATGAGCAGTTCTTC.

The gene calls are TRBV4-3 and TRBJ2-7, with 8 bases that match TRBD2. The CDR3 has 17 residues. CDR1 and CDR2 (germline): LGHNA, YSLEER. The V gene end was trimmed by 1 base and the J gene end by 3 bases; junction bases not matched to a gene: 11. CDR3 residues: CASSQALAGVSYYEQYF. DNA for the CDR3: TGCGCCAGCAGCCAAGCCCTAGCGGGCGTGAGCTACTACGAGCAGTACTTC.

Comment on this clone: Other DNA sequences from this sample encode an identical CDR3 as well. The chain has TRBV10-3 and TRBJ1-1; TRBD1 agrees at 11 bases. The ends lost 0 bases at V and 4 bases at J; junction bases unmatched: 1. This CDR3 is 15 amino acids long. Germline CDR1 reads ENHRY; CDR2 reads SYGVKD. CDR3 amino acids: CAISESGQGGTEAFF. CDR3 DNA sequence: TGTGCCATCAGTGAGTCGGGACAGGGGGGCACTGAAGCTTTCTTT.

The genes are TRBV18 and TRBJ2-7, with unresolved D. Germline V gives CDR1 KGHSH, CDR2 LQKENI. The CDR3 is 16 amino acids. V lost 2 bases and J 0 bases, leaving 14 bases between the germline ends. As DNA, the CDR3 is TGTGCCAGCTCACCATCCATAGATACGCTCTCCTACGAGCAGTACTTC. Protein: CASSPSIDTLSYEQYF.

The J gene is TRBJ1-1, the V gene TRBV6-1; 8 positions agree with TRBD1. The CDR3 runs 15 residues. Per the germline V gene, CDR1 is MNHNS and CDR2 is SASEGT. V was pared by 0 bases and J by 5 bases, with 5 bases of the junction left unmatched. For the CDR3, the DNA is TGTGCCAGCAGTGAAGCGTGGACAGGGCGGACTGAAGCTTTCTTT. Its translation is CASSEAWTGRTEAFF.

V usage is TRBV11-2 and J usage is TRBJ2-1, with 13 bases identical to TRBD2. Trimming took 4 bases from V and 7 from J; bases not matched to a gene: 7. CDR3 size: 16 residues. Germline V gene lookup returns CDR1 SGHAT and CDR2 FQNNGV. The CDR3 here is CASSSGGLAGVNEQFF. CDR3 sequence (DNA): TGTGCCAGCAGCTCCGGTGGACTAGCGGGAGTGAATGAGCAGTTCTTC.

The J gene is TRBJ2-2, the V gene TRBV19; weak D call: TRBD2 (6 bases). V dropped 7 bases and J dropped 5 bases, with 20 bases sitting between them. In germline, CDR1 is LNHDA, CDR2 SQIVND (reference sequence). The CDR3 is 16 residues long. The CDR3 region has the DNA TGTGCCAGTATAAGTGGTAGCGGAACGGTTACCGGGGAGCTGTTTTTT. Translating it yields CASISGSGTVTGELFF.

The chain has TRBV4-2 and TRBJ2-1; 10 nucleotides align to TRBD1. Germline CDR1 reads LGHNA; CDR2 reads YNFKEQ. CDR3 length: 16 residues. The V gene end was trimmed by 3 bases and the J gene end by 6 bases; junction bases not matched to a gene: 8. Here the CDR3 DNA reads TGTGCCAGCAGCCAGCCGGGACAGGGGACCGCCAATGAGCAGTTCTTC. Translation: CASSQPGQGTANEQFF.

V usage is TRBV28 and J usage is TRBJ2-1, with TRBD1 matching over 11 bases. J gave up 5 bases and V 5 bases, and 8 bases lay outside the gene matches. The CDR3 has 16 amino acids. Germline V CDR1 and CDR2: MDHEN, SYDVKM. In DNA, the CDR3 is TGTGCCAGCAGTCCCCCCGGACAGGGGGCGCACAATGAGCAGTTCTTC. Residues: CASSPPGQGAHNEQFF.